These 10 T cell receptor beta chains were all obtained from the same sample, sequenced in a study of cytomegalovirus exposure and HLA in healthy donors. 60 Vbeta and 13 Jbeta primers were used in PCR. Some clones are missing from TCRdb's copy, which holds only in-frame ones; the method was immunoSEQ multiplex PCR. The sample holds about 150,000 clones, about 85% seen once. Sequences were obtained from PBMCs. These receptors originate from a man younger than 40 in good health and CMV-seropositive.

CDR3 residues: CASSLTGGGYEQYF. CDR3 nucleotide sequence: TGTGCCAGCAGCCTGACAGGGGGTGGATACGAGCAGTACTTC. The chain combines TRBV7-2 with TRBJ2-7, with TRBD1 identical over 9 bases. CDR3 length: 14 residues. Germline lookup yields CDR1 SGHTA and CDR2 FQGNSA. Losses at the gene ends were 5 bases for V and 4 bases for J; bases not matched to a gene: 6.

The chain carries TRBV7-2 and TRBJ2-1, with 7 bases that match TRBD2. The CDR3 spans 16 residues. CDR1 is SGHTA and CDR2 is FQGNSA in the germline V gene. Trimming removed 6 bases from V and 4 bases from J; junction bases left unmatched: 12. The DNA for the CDR3 is TGTGCCAGCAGAGATGGCGGGACTACATCTTACAATGAGCAGTTCTTC. It codes for CASRDGGTTSYNEQFF. The full variable domain, with the rest looked up from reference TRBV7-2 and TRBJ2-1, is GAGVSQSPSNKVTEKGKDVELRCDPISGHTALYWYRQSLGQGLEFLIYFQGNSAPDKSGLPSDRFSAERTGGSVSTLTIQRTQQEDSAVYLCASRDGGTTSYNEQFFGPGTRLTVL.

The chain's CDR3 is CASSSITYREWGNEQFF. The DNA for the CDR3 is TGCGCCAGCAGTTCAATTACCTACCGGGAGTGGGGCAATGAGCAGTTCTTC. The rearrangement uses TRBV23-1 and TRBJ2-1, with a possible D match to TRBD2 (6 bases). TRBV23-1 is flagged as an ORF with uncertain function. The CDR3 has 17 residues. Deletions cut 5 bases from V and 6 bases from J, with 23 bases between.

The V gene is TRBV5-1, the J gene TRBJ2-5; possibly TRBD1 for D (6 bases). Trimming shortened V by 0 bases and J by 2 bases, and 14 bases separated the two germline ends. Germline CDR1 SGHRS, CDR2 YFSETQ. The CDR3 totals 16 residues. This chain's CDR3 is CASSLVTRTEQETQYF. Here the CDR3 DNA reads TGCGCCAGCAGCTTGGTTACAAGGACAGAACAAGAGACCCAGTACTTC.

The V call is TRBV19, the J call TRBJ2-5; D perhaps matches TRBD1 (5 bases). V was trimmed by 8 bases and J by 5 bases, leaving 18 bases between them. The germline V gene has CDR1 LNHDA and CDR2 SQIVND (reference sequence). The CDR3 extends over 14 amino acids. The CDR3 loop reads CASQGRPLTETQYF. The CDR3 nucleotides read TGTGCCAGTCAGGGCAGACCCCTTACGGAGACCCAGTACTTC. Combining the CDR3 with reference TRBV19 and TRBJ2-5 gives the whole variable domain DGGITQSPKYLFRKEGQNVTLSCEQNLNHDAMYWYRQDPGQGLRLIYYSQIVNDFQKGDIAEGYSVSREKKESFPLTVTSAQKNPTAFYLCASQGRPLTETQYFGPGTRLLVL.

This clone occurred a few times. DNA of the CDR3: TGTGCCAGCAGCCCAAGAGCTAGGACTGAAGCTTTCTTT. The encoded protein is CASSPRARTEAFF. J is TRBJ1-1 and V is TRBV9; D uncertain. The germline V gene encodes CDR1 SGDLS and CDR2 YYNGEE. This CDR3 contains 13 residues. V shed 4 bases and J shed 5 bases, with 12 bases lying between them. The whole variable domain, remainder taken from reference TRBV9 and TRBJ1-1, is DSGVTQTPKHLITATGQRVTLRCSPRSGDLSVYWYQQSLDQGLQFLIQYYNGEERAKGNILERFSAQQFPDLHSELNLSSLELGDSALYFCASSPRARTEAFFGQGTRLTVV.

V is TRBV29-1 and J is TRBJ1-1; D uncertain. V lost 0 bases to trimming and J lost 2 bases, with 10 bases between them. CDR1 SQVTM and CDR2 ANQGSEA come from the germline V gene. The CDR3 is 14 amino acids. The CDR3 loop reads CSVEDGGPNTEAFF. CDR3 nucleotides: TGCAGCGTTGAAGATGGAGGGCCTAACACTGAAGCTTTCTTT. Complete variable domain (other parts from reference TRBV29-1 and TRBJ1-1): SAVISQKPSRDICQRGTSLTIQCQVDSQVTMMFWYRQQPGQSLTLIATANQGSEATYESGFVIDKFPISRPNLTFSTLTVSNMSPEDSSIYLCSVEDGGPNTEAFFGQGTRLTVV.

The J gene is TRBJ1-2, the V gene TRBV12-5; 7 positions match TRBD1. In germline, CDR1 is LGHNT, CDR2 FRNRAP. This CDR3 spans 13 amino acids. J gave up 7 bases and V 6 bases, and 8 bases lay outside the gene matches. CDR3 coding DNA: TGTGCTAGTGGGAGGGACAGCGTCGGTGGCTACACCTTC. Translating gives CASGRDSVGGYTF. Filled out from reference TRBV12-5 and TRBJ1-2, the complete variable domain reads DARVTQTPRHKVTEMGQEVTMRCQPILGHNTVFWYRQTMMQGLELLAYFRNRAPLDDSGMPKDRFSAEMPDATLATLKIQPSEPRDSAVYFCASGRDSVGGYTFGSGTRLTVV.

This rearrangement joins TRBV19 to TRBJ2-1; 11 bases match TRBD2. After removal of 10 bases from V and 7 bases from J, the junction contained 9 bases not matched to a gene. This CDR3 spans 14 amino acids. In germline, CDR1 is LNHDA, CDR2 SQIVND (reference sequence). The CDR3 coding sequence is TGTGCCACTCACACTAGCGGGAGAAGGAATGAGCAGTTCTTC. Protein product: CATHTSGRRNEQFF.

V and J are TRBV18 and TRBJ1-1, with no clear D. The germline V gene has CDR1 KGHSH and CDR2 LQKENI. Trimming took 5 bases from V and 1 from J, leaving 14 bases between them. The CDR3 contains 15 residues. The CDR3 region has the DNA TGTGCCAGCTCATCCTCAGTAGCCCGGAACACTGAAGCTTTCTTT. The encoded protein is CASSSSVARNTEAFF.